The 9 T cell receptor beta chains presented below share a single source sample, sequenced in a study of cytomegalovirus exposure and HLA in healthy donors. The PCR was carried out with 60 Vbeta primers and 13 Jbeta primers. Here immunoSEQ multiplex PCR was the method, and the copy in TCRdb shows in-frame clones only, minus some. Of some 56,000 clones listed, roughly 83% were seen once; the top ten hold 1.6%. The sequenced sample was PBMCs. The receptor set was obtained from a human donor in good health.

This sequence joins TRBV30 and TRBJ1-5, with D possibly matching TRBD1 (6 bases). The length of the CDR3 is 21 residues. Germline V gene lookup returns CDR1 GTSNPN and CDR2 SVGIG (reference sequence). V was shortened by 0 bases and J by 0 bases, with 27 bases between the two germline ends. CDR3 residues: CAWSVPVVGQSRTYSNQPQHF. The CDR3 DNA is TGTGCCTGGAGTGTACCAGTAGTAGGACAGTCGAGGACCTATAGCAATCAGCCCCAGCATTTT.

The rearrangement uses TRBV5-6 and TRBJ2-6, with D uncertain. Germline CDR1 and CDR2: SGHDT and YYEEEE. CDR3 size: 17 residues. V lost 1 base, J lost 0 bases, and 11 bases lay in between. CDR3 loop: CASSLPPQHSGANVLTF. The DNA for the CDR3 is TGTGCCAGCAGCTTGCCCCCACAGCACTCTGGGGCCAACGTCCTGACTTTC.

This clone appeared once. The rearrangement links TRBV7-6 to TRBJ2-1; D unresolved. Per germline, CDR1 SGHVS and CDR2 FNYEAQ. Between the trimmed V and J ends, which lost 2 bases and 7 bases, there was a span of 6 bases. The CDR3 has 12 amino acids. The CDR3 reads CASSLFANEQFF. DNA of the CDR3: TGTGCCAGCAGCTTATTTGCGAATGAGCAGTTCTTC.

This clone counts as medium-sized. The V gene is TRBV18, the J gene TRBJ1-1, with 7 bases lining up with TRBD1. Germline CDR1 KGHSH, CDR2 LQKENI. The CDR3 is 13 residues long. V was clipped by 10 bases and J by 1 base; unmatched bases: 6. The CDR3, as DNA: TGTGCCACTCGACAGGGAGCGAACACTGAAGCTTTCTTT. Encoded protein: CATRQGANTEAFF.

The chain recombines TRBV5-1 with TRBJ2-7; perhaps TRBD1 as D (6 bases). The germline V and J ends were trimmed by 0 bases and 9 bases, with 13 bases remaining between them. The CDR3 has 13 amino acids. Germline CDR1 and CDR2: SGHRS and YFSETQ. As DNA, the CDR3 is TGCGCCAGCAGCTTGGGGGACACCTTTTTGCAGTACTTC. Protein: CASSLGDTFLQYF.

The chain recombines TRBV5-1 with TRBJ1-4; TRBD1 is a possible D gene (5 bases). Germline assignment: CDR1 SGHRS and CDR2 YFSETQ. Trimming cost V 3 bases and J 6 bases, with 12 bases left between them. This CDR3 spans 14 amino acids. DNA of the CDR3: TGCGCCAGCAGCTGGGGGACTTGGGATGAAAAACTGTTTTTT. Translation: CASSWGTWDEKLFF.

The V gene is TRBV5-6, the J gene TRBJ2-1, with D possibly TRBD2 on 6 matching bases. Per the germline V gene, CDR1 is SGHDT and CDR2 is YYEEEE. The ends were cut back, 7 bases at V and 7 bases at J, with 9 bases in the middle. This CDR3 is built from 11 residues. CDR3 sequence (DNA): TGTGCCAGCGGGACTCGAAATGAGCAGTTCTTC. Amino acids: CASGTRNEQFF.

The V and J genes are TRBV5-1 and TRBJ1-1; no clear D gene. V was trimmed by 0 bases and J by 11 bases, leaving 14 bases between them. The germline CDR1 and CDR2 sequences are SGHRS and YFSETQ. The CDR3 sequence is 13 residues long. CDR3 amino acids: CASSLDSASRAFF. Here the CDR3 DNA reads TGCGCCAGCAGCTTGGACTCTGCGTCTAGGGCTTTCTTT.

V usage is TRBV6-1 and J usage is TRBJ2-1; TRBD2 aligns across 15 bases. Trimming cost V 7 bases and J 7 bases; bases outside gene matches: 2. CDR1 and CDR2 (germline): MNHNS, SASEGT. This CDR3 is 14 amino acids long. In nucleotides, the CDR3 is TGTGCCAGCACCGGGACTAGCGGGGGGAATGAGCAGTTCTTC. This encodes CASTGTSGGNEQFF.